The sequence of this T cell receptor (beta chain) was determined in a study of identical twins. Healthy Caucasians, and only they, were the donors. V was cut by 1 base and J by 3 bases, with 6 bases left in between. From germline, CDR1 is MNHNS and CDR2 SASEGT. The CDR3 extends over 14 amino acids. As regards this clonotype: Its target is unknown.

cDNA carried unique molecular identifiers, and a universal primer site was added by template switching. TCRdb re-called the 5' RACE reads through MiXCR, storing one row per CDR3 protein. The sample lists 250,000 to 350,000 distinct CDR3 sequences; about 8% were seen once. Whole-study findings and limits: There were fewer insertions in abundant cord blood beta clonotypes, but memory repertoires showed no such pattern.

This sample was shared with a second study, whose subject was yellow fever vaccine responses in identical twins.

This receptor was taken from a young woman in good health. The chain combines TRBV6-1 with TRBJ2-2; D is unclear. Material: memory (CD45RO+) T cells sorted from blood. The CDR3 protein is CASSEGMDTGELFF. CDR3 nucleotides: TGTGCCAGCAGTGAAGGGATGGACACCGGGGAGCTGTTTTTT.